This is a list of T cell receptor beta chains from one sample in a study of tumor-infiltrating lymphocytes in primary liver carcinoma. TCRdb used MiXCR to reprocess the multiplex PCR reads, holding one entry per CDR3 protein. In the table there are fewer than 400,000 distinct CDR3 sequences, 65% of which are singletons. Sequencing used peripheral blood. The receptors were gathered from a man aged 40-49 years with primary liver carcinoma and hepatitis B virus infection. Both conserved end residues are part of each CDR3. Each record gives: D gene, clone size, CDR3 length, J gene, V gene, CDR3 protein, CDR3 DNA. D genes are given only for firm matches. Not every row has a clone size; where given, it reads once, few, many or a size class.

>TRBD2|.|17|TRBJ2-5|TRBV10-1
CARRTTLGGRAGETQYF
TGCGCCAGGAGGACTACTTTGGGCGGGAGGGCCGGTGAGACCCAGTACTTC
>.|.|11|TRBJ2-7|TRBV4-1
CASSQVSEQYF
TGCGCCAGCAGCCAAGTATCCGAGCAGTACTTC
>.|few|15|TRBJ1-5|TRBV11-1
CASSRGSFGNQPQHF
TGTGCCAGCAGTCGGGGGAGTTTTGGCAATCAGCCCCAGCATTTT
>.|few|13|TRBJ2-5|TRBV2
CASSPETAETQYF
TGTGCCAGCAGTCCGGAGACAGCGGAGACCCAGTACTTC
>TRBD2|.|13|TRBJ2-7|TRBV29-1
CSVIGTGRGEQYF
TGTAGCGTAATCGGGACGGGGAGGGGAGAGCAGTACTTC
>.|many|15|TRBJ2-5|TRBV4-2
CASSQDLGSVETQYF
TGTGCCAGCAGCCAAGACCTGGGATCGGTGGAGACCCAGTACTTC
>.|.|13|TRBJ2-7|TRBV6-2/TRBV6-3
CASSLLPTYERYF
TGTGCCAGCAGCCTATTGCCAACCTACGAGCGGTACTTC
>.|many|17|TRBJ1-5|TRBV4-1
CASSQEAGAGIHQPQHF
TGCGCCAGCAGCCAAGAAGCCGGGGCAGGGATACATCAGCCCCAGCATTTT
>TRBD1|.|15|TRBJ2-5|TRBV29-1
CSVELTGTVLETQYF
TGCAGCGTTGAATTAACCGGGACAGTCTTAGAGACCCAGTACTTC
>TRBD2|few|13|TRBJ2-1|TRBV19
CASTKREWDEQFF
TGTGCCAGTACTAAGCGGGAGTGGGATGAGCAGTTCTTC
>TRBD1|.|14|TRBJ2-4|TRBV7-8
CVSSLGTGVYIQYF
TGTGTCAGCAGCTTGGGGACAGGGGTATACATTCAGTACTTC
>TRBD2|many|13|TRBJ2-1|TRBV12-3/TRBV12-4
CASSRGGGDEQFF
TGTGCCAGCAGTCGTGGGGGAGGGGATGAGCAGTTCTTC
>TRBD2|few|17|TRBJ2-3|TRBV5-1
CASSLGEGAGGIDTQYF
TGCGCCAGCAGCTTGGGGGAAGGAGCGGGAGGTATAGATACGCAGTATTTT
>.|few|17|TRBJ2-2|TRBV14
CASSQLGTVPEHRELFF
TGTGCCAGCAGCCAATTGGGGACAGTCCCTGAACACCGGGAGTTGTTTTTT
>TRBD2|many|14|TRBJ2-1|TRBV10-3
CAIRWTSGDNEQFF
TGTGCCATCAGATGGACTAGCGGGGACAATGAGCAGTTCTTC
>TRBD2|.|14|TRBJ2-1|TRBV5-1
CASSFLAGVNEQFF
TGCGCCAGCAGCTTTCTAGCGGGAGTTAATGAGCAGTTCTTC
>TRBD1|once|17|TRBJ1-3|TRBV11-2
CVSSLNLQGATGSTIYF
TGTGTCAGCAGTCTCAATCTCCAGGGGGCGACTGGAAGCACCATATATTTT
>.|once|15|TRBJ2-3|TRBV29-1
CSIDLLEGSTDTQYF
TGCAGCATTGATCTTCTGGAGGGCAGCACAGATACGCAGTATTTT
>.|.|22|TRBJ2-3|TRBV4-2
CASSQVRPAGSRSRASTDTQYF
TGTGCCAGCAGCCAAGTTCGGCCAGCGGGCTCTAGGTCCCGTGCTAGCACAGATACGCAGTATTTT
>TRBD2|once|16|TRBJ2-3|TRBV7-9
CASSARVAGVSDTQYF
TGTGCCAGCAGCGCCAGGGTAGCGGGAGTTTCAGATACGCAGTATTTT
>.|.|15|TRBJ2-2|TRBV11-2
CGSSLGVAGTGELYF
TGTGGCAGCAGCTTAGGGGTTGCGGGGACCGGGGAGCTGTATTTT
>TRBD2|few|15|TRBJ2-7|TRBV4-2
CAISRLAGYSYERYF
TGTGCCATCAGCCGTCTAGCGGGCTACTCCTACGAGCGGTACTTC
>TRBD2|.|15|TRBJ2-1|TRBV11-1
CASRRGTSGNNERFF
TGTGCCAGCAGGAGGGGGACTAGCGGGAACAATGAGCGGTTCTTC
>TRBD2|.|14|TRBJ2-5|TRBV29-1
CSVEVLAGGGTQYF
TGCAGCGTTGAGGTGCTAGCGGGGGGGGGGACCCAGTACTTC
>.|many|12|TRBJ2-1|TRBV29-1
CSVELQGDEQFF
TGCAGCGTTGAACTACAGGGTGATGAGCAGTTCTTC
>TRBD2|once|14|TRBJ2-3|TRBV6-2/TRBV6-3
CASGLVLSTDTQYF
TGTGCCAGCGGACTAGTGTTGAGCACAGATACGCAGTATTTT
>TRBD2|.|16|TRBJ2-5|TRBV6-4
CASSDPSGRAEETQYF
TGTGCCAGCAGTGACCCTAGCGGGAGGGCGGAGGAGACCCAGTACTTC
>.|once|13|TRBJ1-6|TRBV11-1
CASNLTLVSPLHF
TGCGCCAGCAACCTGACACTGGTTTCACCCCTCCACTTT
>.|once|14|TRBJ2-7|TRBV11-2
CAGSLEMAKGGQYF
TGTGCCGGCAGCTTAGAGATGGCCAAGGGGGGGCAGTACTTC
>TRBD1|many|14|TRBJ2-7|TRBV6-6
CASSSGTATYEQYF
TGTGCCAGCAGCTCCGGGACAGCGACTTACGAGCAGTACTTC
>.|.|15|TRBJ2-3|TRBV11-3
CASSPGGLQDGTQYF
TGTGCCAGCAGCCCCGGGGGACTCCAGGACGGAACGCAGTATTTT
>TRBD2|.|19|TRBJ2-3|TRBV10-3
CAISGPGTSGRVDTEMQYF
TGTGCTATCAGTGGACCCGGGACTAGCGGGAGGGTAGACACAGAAATGCAATATTTT
>.|few|16|TRBJ2-3|TRBV4-1
CASSHPPGGSTDTQYF
TGCGCCAGCAGCCACCCTCCCGGCGGTAGTACAGATACGCAGTATTTT
>.|few|16|TRBJ1-6|TRBV4-1
CASSQEITGNLSPLHF
TGCGCCAGCAGCCAAGAAATTACAGGGAATCTCTCACCCCTCCACTTT
>TRBD2|.|15|TRBJ2-3|TRBV12-3/TRBV12-4
CVSGPGLADTDTQYF
TGTGTCAGCGGACCTGGACTAGCGGACACAGATACGCAGTATTTT
>.|.|15|TRBJ2-1|TRBV30
CARTRGLSGVSEQFF
TGTGCCAGGACCCGGGGCCTGAGCGGAGTTAGTGAGCAGTTCTTC
>.|.|14|TRBJ2-1|TRBV7-9
CASSLIGHGNEQFF
TGTGCCAGCAGCTTAATCGGGCATGGGAATGAGCAGTTCTTC
>.|.|12|TRBJ2-7|TRBV7-3
CANSSRVHEQYF
TGTGCCAACAGCTCCAGGGTCCACGAGCAGTATTTC
>TRBD1|.|15|TRBJ1-1|TRBV5-4
CACSRGTGGRTEAFF
TGTGCCTGCAGCCGAGGGACAGGGGGTAGGACTGAAGCTTTCTTT
>TRBD2|many|15|TRBJ2-1|TRBV6-1
CASNLAGVSYNEQFF
TGTGCCAGCAATTTAGCGGGGGTTTCCTACAATGAGCAGTTCTTC
>TRBD1|few|15|TRBJ1-2|TRBV18
CASSPSGDRGYGYTF
TGTGCCAGCTCACCATCCGGGGACAGGGGCTATGGCTACACCTTC
>.|.|12|TRBJ1-2|TRBV28
CASRNPNYGCTF
TGTGCCAGCAGAAATCCTAACTATGGCTGCACCTTC
>.|.|13|TRBJ1-1|TRBV12-3/TRBV12-4
CASTSDRVTEAFF
TGTGCCAGCACCTCCGATAGGGTAACTGAAGCTTTCTTT
>.|once|17|TRBJ2-4|TRBV7-9
CTSNQMEGKGSKNIQYF
TGTACCAGCAACCAAATGGAAGGGAAGGGGTCCAAAAACATTCAGTACTTC
>TRBD1|many|14|TRBJ2-1|TRBV4-2
CASSQTGQLNEQFF
TGTGCCAGCAGCCAAACGGGACAGCTTAATGAGCAGTTCTTC